This T cell receptor beta chain was captured in a study of OX40 agonist ivuxolimab in advanced cancers. Overall study findings and caveats: Partly responding patients at 0.1-3.0 mg/kg showed some of the smallest clonal expansion.

Sequencing used immunoSEQ multiplex PCR; TCRdb keeps in-frame clones, though not all of them. The profile covers some 86,000 clones, with roughly 86% appearing a single time and around 6% taken by the ten largest. A remark on this clone: No antigen is known for it.

V trimming: 2 bases; J trimming: 5 bases; junction bases outside the gene matches: 8. Per germline, CDR1 WSHSY and CDR2 SAAADI. The CDR3 is made up of 16 amino acids. The sequence was obtained from an adult with an advanced solid tumor such as melanoma, head and neck, liver or kidney cancer. Sequenced here: CD4+ or CD8+ T cells sorted from blood, sampled in a trial of the OX40 agonist ivuxolimab. The rearrangement uses TRBV10-2 and TRBJ2-5; the match to TRBD2 covers 10 bases. CDR3 protein: CASSELAGAAQETQYF. The CDR3 nucleotides are TGCGCCAGCAGTGAGCTAGCGGGGGCGGCCCAGGAGACCCAGTACTTC.